Reported below is one T cell receptor beta chain. This sample is part of a study of blood T cell repertoires in COVID-19. V shed 4 bases and J shed 10 bases, with 13 bases lying between them. The CDR3 covers 13 residues. Germline V gives CDR1 KGHDR, CDR2 SFDVKD. Profiling relied on immunoSEQ multiplex PCR, and the TCRdb table lists in-frame clones only, not all of them. The sample holds about 160,000 clones; approximately 88% are singletons and the top ten take 8% to 9.5%. The V gene is TRBV24-1, the J gene TRBJ1-5; no clear D gene. Material: peripheral blood. The origin of this receptor is an elderly woman with active or convalescent COVID-19. The CDR3 DNA reads TGTGCCACCAGTGAATCTGCGAGTCAACCCCAGCATTTT. Protein sequence: CATSESASQPQHF.